This TCR beta chain was sequenced during a study of CXCR3-negative and CXCR3-positive naive CD8 T cells. Study details: Sequencing brought in around 140 million TRB reads altogether, and each library got about 1.5 +/- 0.3 million.

Remarks on this clonotype: Its specificity is not known.

With UMI labels, 5' RACE was used to prepare the TRB cDNA libraries. One entry per CDR3 protein, without DNA, is what TCRdb gives after re-calling the 5' RACE reads. Its table records some 100,000 distinct CDR3 sequences. Findings and caveats of the study: With respect to TRBV-TRBJ usage, naive CXCR3-negative and CXCR3-positive cells were similar; memory differed. A higher hydrophobicity marked the TRB CDR3s of CXCR3-positive naive cells versus CXCR3-negative naive cells.

Within the CD8+ T cell compartment, naive cells were CD45RO-CCR7+CD27+CD95-. This CDR3 comprises 15 residues. The receptor's source is a human donor in good health. Some clones in this sample may be carry-over from other donors' samples. What was sequenced was naive CXCR3+ CD8+ T cells from blood. Subset defined: CD45RO-CCR7+CD27+CD95- naive CD8+ T cells expressing CXCR3 (TNR3+). The chain couples TRBV12-3 or TRBV12-4 to TRBJ1-5; TCRdb lists TRBD1, though no DNA is available to test this call. CDR3 sequence: CASSFGPGVNQPQHF.